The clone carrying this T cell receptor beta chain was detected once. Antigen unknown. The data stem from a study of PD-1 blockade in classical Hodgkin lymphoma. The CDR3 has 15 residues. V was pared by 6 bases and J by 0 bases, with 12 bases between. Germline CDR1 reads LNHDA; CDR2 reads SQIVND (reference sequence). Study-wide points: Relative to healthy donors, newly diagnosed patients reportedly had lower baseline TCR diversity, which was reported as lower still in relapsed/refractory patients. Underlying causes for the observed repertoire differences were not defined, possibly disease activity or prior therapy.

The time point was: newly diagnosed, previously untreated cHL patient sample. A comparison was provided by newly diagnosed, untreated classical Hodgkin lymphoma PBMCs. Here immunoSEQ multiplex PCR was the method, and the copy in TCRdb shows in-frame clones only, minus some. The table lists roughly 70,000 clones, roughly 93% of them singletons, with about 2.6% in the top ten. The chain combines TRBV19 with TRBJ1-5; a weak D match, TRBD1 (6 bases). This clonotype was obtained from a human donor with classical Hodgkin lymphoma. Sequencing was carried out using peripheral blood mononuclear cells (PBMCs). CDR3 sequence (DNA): TGTGCCAGTAGCCTCAGGGGAATTAGCAATCAGCCCCAGCATTTT. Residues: CASSLRGISNQPQHF.